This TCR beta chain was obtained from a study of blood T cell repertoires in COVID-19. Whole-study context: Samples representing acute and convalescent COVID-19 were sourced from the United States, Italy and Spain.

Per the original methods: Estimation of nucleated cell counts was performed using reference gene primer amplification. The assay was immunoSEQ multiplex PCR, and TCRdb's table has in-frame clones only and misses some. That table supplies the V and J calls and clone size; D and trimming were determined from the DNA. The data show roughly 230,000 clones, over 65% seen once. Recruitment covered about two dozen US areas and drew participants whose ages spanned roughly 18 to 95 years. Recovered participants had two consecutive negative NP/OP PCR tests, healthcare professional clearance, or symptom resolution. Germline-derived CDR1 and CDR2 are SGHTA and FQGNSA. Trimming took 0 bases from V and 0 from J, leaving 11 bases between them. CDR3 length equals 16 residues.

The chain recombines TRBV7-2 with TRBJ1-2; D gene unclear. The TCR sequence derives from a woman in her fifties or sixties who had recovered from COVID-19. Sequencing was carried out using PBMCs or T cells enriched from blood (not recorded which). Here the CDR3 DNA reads TGTGCCAGCAGCTTAGCGTCAGATAGCCCTAACTATGGCTACACCTTC. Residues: CASSLASDSPNYGYTF.